This TCR beta chain originates from a study of shared clonotypes between healthy human individuals. Study-wide results and limits: Of the naive CD4 clonotypes, about 5.4% were shared across several donors.

CDR1 is SGHRS and CDR2 is YFSETQ in the germline V gene. The germline V and J ends were trimmed by 3 bases and 7 bases, with 14 bases remaining between them. The CDR3 is 14 residues long. Note on this clone: Its specificity is unknown. The same CDR3 also results from other DNA sequences found in this sample.

As processed by the authors: Junction-only immunoSEQ data arrived without quality scores, meaning filtering differed. Only in-frame clones appear in the TCRdb table, and some are missing; sequencing was by immunoSEQ multiplex PCR. The V and J calls and clone size are taken from that table; D and trimming were inferred from the DNA. Of roughly 1,100,000 clones in the sample, about 70% were seen once. Sequencing was carried out using memory CD4+ T cells sorted from blood. Described subset: CD45RA-negative fraction. The TCR comes from a man aged 18 to 30 in good health. The V and J genes are TRBV5-1 and TRBJ1-3; D is unclear. The CDR3 sequence is CASSSSGAGNTIYF. CDR3 DNA sequence: TGCGCCAGCAGCTCCTCAGGCGCCGGCAACACCATATATTTT. The full variable domain, rest sourced from reference TRBV5-1 and TRBJ1-3, is KAGVTQTPRYLIKTRGQQVTLSCSPISGHRSVSWYQQTPGQGLQFLFEYFSETQRNKGNFPGRFSGRQFSNSRSEMNVSTLELGDSALYLCASSSSGAGNTIYFGEGSWLTVV.